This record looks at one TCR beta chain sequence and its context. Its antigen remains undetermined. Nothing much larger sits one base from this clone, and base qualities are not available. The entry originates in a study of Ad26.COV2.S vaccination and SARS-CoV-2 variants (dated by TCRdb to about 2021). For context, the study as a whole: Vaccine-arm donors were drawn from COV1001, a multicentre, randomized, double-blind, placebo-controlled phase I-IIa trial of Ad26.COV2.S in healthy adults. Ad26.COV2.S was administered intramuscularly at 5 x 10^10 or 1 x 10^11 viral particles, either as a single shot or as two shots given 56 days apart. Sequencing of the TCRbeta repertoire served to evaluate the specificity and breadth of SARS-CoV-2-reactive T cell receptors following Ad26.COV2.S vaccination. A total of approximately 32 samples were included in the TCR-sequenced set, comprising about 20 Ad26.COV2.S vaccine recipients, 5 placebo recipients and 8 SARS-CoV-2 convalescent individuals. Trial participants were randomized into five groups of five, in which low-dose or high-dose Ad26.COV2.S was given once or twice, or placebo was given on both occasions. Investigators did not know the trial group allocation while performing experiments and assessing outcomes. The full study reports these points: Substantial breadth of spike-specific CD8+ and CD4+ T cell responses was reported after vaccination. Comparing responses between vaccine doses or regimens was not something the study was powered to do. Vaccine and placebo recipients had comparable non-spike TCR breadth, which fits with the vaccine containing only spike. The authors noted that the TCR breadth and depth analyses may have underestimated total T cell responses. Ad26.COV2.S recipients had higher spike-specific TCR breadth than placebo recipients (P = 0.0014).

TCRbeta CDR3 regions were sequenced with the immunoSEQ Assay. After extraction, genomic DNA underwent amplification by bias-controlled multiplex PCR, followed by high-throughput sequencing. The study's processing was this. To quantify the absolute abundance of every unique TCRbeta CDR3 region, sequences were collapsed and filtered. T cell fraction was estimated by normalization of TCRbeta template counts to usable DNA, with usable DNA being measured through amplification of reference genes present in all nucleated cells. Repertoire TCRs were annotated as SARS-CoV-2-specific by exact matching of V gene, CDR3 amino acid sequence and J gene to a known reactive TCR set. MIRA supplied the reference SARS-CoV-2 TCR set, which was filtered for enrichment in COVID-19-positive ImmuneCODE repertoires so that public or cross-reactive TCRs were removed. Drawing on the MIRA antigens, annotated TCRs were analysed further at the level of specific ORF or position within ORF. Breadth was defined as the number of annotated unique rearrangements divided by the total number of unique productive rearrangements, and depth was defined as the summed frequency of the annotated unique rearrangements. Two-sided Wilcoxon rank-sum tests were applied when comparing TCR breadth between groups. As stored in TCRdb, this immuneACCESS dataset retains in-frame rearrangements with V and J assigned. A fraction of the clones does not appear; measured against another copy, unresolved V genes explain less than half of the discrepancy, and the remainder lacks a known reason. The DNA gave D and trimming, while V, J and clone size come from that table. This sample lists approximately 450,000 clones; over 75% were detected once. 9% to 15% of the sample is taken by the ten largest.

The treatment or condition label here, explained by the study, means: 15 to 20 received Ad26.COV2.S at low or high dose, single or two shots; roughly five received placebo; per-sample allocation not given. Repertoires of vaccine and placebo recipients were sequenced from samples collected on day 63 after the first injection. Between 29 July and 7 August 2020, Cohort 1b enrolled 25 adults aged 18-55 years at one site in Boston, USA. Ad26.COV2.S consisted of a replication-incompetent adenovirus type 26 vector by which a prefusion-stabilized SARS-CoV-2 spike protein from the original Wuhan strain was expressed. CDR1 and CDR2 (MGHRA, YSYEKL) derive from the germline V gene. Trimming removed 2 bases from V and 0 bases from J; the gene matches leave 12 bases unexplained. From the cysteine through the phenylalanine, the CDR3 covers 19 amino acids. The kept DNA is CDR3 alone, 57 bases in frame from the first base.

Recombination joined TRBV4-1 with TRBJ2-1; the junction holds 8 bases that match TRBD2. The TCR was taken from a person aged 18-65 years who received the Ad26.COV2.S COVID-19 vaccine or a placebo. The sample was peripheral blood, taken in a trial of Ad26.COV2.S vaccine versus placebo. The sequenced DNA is TGCGCCAGCAGCCAAATTTCCGGGAGGGGATTACACTCCTACAATGAGCAGTTCTTC. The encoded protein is CASSQISGRGLHSYNEQFF.